The clone carrying this T cell receptor (beta chain) has ten or more counts. The data are from a study of T-cell memory formation after mild COVID-19. TCRdb re-called the 5' RACE reads through MiXCR, storing one row per CDR3 protein. The sample carries under 450,000 distinct CDR3 sequences, about 20% recorded once. The CDR3 is 15 residues long. Germline V CDR1 and CDR2: SGHRS, YFSETQ. The V segment lost 1 base and the J segment 3 bases; nucleotides outside the gene matches: 6. The sample comprised PBMCs or a T cell subset sorted from them (not recorded which). The TCR comes from a man aged 18 to 35 who had mild COVID-19 (a few samples of this study predate the infection). Cell type and time point are not known. The V and J genes are TRBV5-1 and TRBJ2-7, with TRBD2 matching 8 bases. CDR3 amino acids: CASSLTSGGLYEQYF. The CDR3 DNA follows: TGCGCCAGCAGCTTGACTAGCGGCGGTCTCTACGAGCAGTACTTC.